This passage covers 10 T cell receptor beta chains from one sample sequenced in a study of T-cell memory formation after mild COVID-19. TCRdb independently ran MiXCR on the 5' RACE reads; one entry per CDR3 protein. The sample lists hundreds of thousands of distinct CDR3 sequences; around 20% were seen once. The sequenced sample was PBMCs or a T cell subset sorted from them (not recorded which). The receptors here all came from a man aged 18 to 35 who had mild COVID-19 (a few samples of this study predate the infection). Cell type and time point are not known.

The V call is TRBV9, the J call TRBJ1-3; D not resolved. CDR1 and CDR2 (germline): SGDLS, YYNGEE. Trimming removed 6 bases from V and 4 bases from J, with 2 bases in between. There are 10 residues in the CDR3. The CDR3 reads CASKGNTIYF. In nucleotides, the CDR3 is TGTGCCAGCAAGGGAAACACCATATATTTT.

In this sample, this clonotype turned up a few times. In nucleotides, the CDR3 is TGCGCCAGCAGCTTAAACCCCGGCCGGGCTAACTATGGCTACACCTTC. Translated: CASSLNPGRANYGYTF. This sequence joins TRBV5-1 and TRBJ1-2; D is unresolved. Germline-derived CDR1 and CDR2 are SGHRS and YFSETQ. The V and J ends lost 2 bases and 0 bases respectively, with 14 bases between them. The CDR3 has 16 amino acids.

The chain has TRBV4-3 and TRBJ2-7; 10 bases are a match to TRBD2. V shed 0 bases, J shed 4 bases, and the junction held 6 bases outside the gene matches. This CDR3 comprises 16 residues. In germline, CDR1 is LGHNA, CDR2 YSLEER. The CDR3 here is CASSQDLSGGVYEQYF. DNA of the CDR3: TGCGCCAGCAGCCAAGATCTGAGCGGGGGGGTGTACGAGCAGTACTTC.

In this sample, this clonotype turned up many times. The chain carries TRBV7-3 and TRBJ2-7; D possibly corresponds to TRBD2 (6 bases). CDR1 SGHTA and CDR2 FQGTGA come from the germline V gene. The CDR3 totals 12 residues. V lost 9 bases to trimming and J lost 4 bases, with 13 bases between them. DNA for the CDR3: TGTGCCAGATTACCGGGAGATTACGAGCAGTACTTC. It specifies CARLPGDYEQYF.

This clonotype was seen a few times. DNA for the CDR3: TGTGCCTGGAGTGTTCTGGCGGGGGGCCTCAGGGACACCGGGGAGCTGTTTTTT. Translated, it gives CAWSVLAGGLRDTGELFF. The chain is built from TRBV30 and TRBJ2-2, with 8 bases identical to TRBD2. The CDR3 is 18 amino acids. CDR1 is GTSNPN, CDR2 SVGIG, per germline (reference sequence). V lost 0 bases to trimming and J lost 3 bases; unmatched junction nucleotides: 12.

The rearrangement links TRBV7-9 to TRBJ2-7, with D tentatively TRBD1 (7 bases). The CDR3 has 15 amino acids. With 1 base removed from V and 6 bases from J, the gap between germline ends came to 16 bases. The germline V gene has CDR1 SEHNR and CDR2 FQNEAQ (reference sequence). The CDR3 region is CASSLGAGGHSEQYV. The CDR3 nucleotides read TGTGCCAGCAGCTTAGGAGCAGGGGGGCATTCCGAGCAGTACGTC.

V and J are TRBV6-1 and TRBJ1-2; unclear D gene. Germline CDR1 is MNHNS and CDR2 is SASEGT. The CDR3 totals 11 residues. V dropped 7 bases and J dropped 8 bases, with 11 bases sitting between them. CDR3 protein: CASIALYGYTF. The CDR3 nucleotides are TGTGCCAGCATTGCCTTATACGGCTACACCTTC.

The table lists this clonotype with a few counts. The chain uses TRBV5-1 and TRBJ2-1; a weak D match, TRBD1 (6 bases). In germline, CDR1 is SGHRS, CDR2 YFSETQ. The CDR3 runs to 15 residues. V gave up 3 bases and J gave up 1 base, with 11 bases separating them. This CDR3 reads CASSSGQTSYNEQFF. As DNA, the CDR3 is TGCGCCAGCAGCTCTGGACAGACTTCCTACAATGAGCAGTTCTTC.

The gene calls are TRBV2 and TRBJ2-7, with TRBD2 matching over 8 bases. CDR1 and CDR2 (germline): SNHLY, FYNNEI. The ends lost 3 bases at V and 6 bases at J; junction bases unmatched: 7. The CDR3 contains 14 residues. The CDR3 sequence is CASSEGTRSSEQYF. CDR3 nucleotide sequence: TGTGCCAGCAGTGAGGGGACTAGAAGTTCCGAGCAGTACTTC.

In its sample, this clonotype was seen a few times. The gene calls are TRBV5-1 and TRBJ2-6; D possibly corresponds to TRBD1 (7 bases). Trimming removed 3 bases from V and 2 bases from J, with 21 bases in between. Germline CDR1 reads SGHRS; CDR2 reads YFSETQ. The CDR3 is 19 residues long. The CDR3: CASSSFGGGVVAGANVLTF. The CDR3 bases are TGCGCCAGCAGCTCCTTTGGAGGGGGCGTCGTGGCTGGGGCCAACGTCCTGACTTTC.